The 17 T cell receptor beta chains below come from one sample, sequenced in a study of PD-L1 blockade in urothelial cancer. The repertoire was sequenced with immunoSEQ multiplex PCR; TCRdb's copy has only in-frame clones and lacks some. The repertoire holds 100,000 to 150,000 clones, with roughly 88% as singletons. Time point defined: peripheral blood 6 weeks after treatment start. Sequencing was performed on PBMCs, taken around atezolizumab (anti-PD-L1) treatment. The receptor set was obtained from a man aged 50 to 59 with urothelial cancer.

The CDR3 spells CASSRDRGETQYF. DNA for the CDR3: TGTGCCAGCAGCCGAGACAGGGGGGAGACCCAGTACTTC. The V gene is TRBV27, the J gene TRBJ2-5, with 9 bases matching TRBD1. Looked up from germline, CDR1 is MNHEY and CDR2 is SMNVEV (reference sequence). With 6 bases clipped from V and 5 bases from J, the junction kept 4 bases outside the gene matches. The CDR3 sequence is 13 residues long.

The chain couples TRBV5-1 to TRBJ1-5; 11 bases align to TRBD1. After removal of 4 bases from V and 5 bases from J, the junction contained 2 bases not matched to a gene. The germline CDR1 and CDR2 sequences are SGHRS and YFSETQ. This CDR3 has 14 amino acids. The CDR3 coding sequence is TGCGCCAGCAGCCCGGGACAGGGGGATCAGCCCCAGCATTTT. Residues: CASSPGQGDQPQHF.

V is TRBV14 and J is TRBJ1-2; tentatively, D is TRBD1 (6 bases). Germline V gene sequence: CDR1 SGHDN, CDR2 FVKESK. V lost 0 bases to trimming and J lost 7 bases, with 21 bases between them. CDR3 length: 17 amino acids. DNA of the CDR3: TGTGCCAGCAGCCAAGATCTAAGGATAACAGGGTTGTCTGGCTACACCTTC. Translated, it gives CASSQDLRITGLSGYTF.

This clone is a singleton in its sample. V and J are TRBV27 and TRBJ1-2, with a weak D call TRBD1 (6 bases). Per the germline V gene, CDR1 is MNHEY and CDR2 is SMNVEV (reference sequence). This CDR3 region has 15 residues. The V end was cut by 6 bases, the J end by 2 bases, with 16 bases between. CDR3 nucleotide sequence: TGTGCCAGCAGACCAGATTGGGGGCGCAACTATGGCTACACCTTC. This codes for CASRPDWGRNYGYTF.

This chain joins TRBV7-9 and TRBJ1-1; D remains unclear. The CDR3 is made up of 11 amino acids. Per the germline V gene, CDR1 is SEHNR and CDR2 is FQNEAQ (reference sequence). V was cut by 7 bases and J by 8 bases, with 11 bases left in between. DNA of the CDR3: TGTGCCAGCACCCCGGGAGGGGAAGCTTTCTTT. Its protein product is CASTPGGEAFF. The whole variable domain, remainder taken from reference TRBV7-9 and TRBJ1-1, is DTGVSQNPRHKITKRGQNVTFRCDPISEHNRLYWYRQTLGQGPEFLTYFQNEAQLEKSRLLSDRFSAERPKGSFSTLEIQRTEQGDSAMYLCASTPGGEAFFGQGTRLTVV.

The chain recombines TRBV6-1 with TRBJ2-1; the match to TRBD1 covers 11 bases. The V segment lost 6 bases and the J segment 14 bases; nucleotides outside the gene matches: 12. CDR3 length: 14 residues. Germline lookup yields CDR1 MNHNS and CDR2 SASEGT. DNA of the CDR3: TGTGCCAGCAGGATACCGGGACAGGGGGTGATAGAGTTCTTC. Protein product: CASRIPGQGVIEFF.

This chain uses TRBV6-6 with TRBJ2-1; 8 bases agree with TRBD2. Germline values: CDR1 MNHNY, CDR2 SVGAGI (reference sequence). The ends lost 8 bases at V and 9 bases at J; junction bases unmatched: 15. This CDR3 region has 15 residues. CDR3 nucleotide sequence: TGTGCCAGCCGAACGCGGGGGGTGAAGGATATTGAGCAGTTCTTC. This translates into CASRTRGVKDIEQFF.

This rearrangement joins TRBV28 to TRBJ1-2; maybe TRBD1 (5 bases). CDR3 length equals 14 residues. CDR1 is MDHEN and CDR2 is SYDVKM in the germline V gene. The germline V and J ends were trimmed by 1 base and 8 bases, with 14 bases remaining between them. The CDR3 here is CASSLSPRGGGYTF. The CDR3 region has the DNA TGTGCCAGCAGTTTATCCCCGAGGGGAGGCGGCTACACCTTC.

This rearrangement joins TRBV2 to TRBJ2-1, with 9 nucleotides matching TRBD2. This CDR3 contains 16 residues. Germline V gene sequence: CDR1 SNHLY, CDR2 FYNNEI. V was pared by 7 bases and J by 10 bases, with 17 bases of the junction left unmatched. The CDR3 DNA reads TGTGCCAGCATGGGACAGACTAGCGGTTCCTTATTGGAGCAGTTCTTC. Protein: CASMGQTSGSLLEQFF. The full variable domain, its missing parts supplied by reference TRBV2 and TRBJ2-1, is EPEVTQTPSHQVTQMGQEVILRCVPISNHLYFYWYRQILGQKVEFLVSFYNNEISEKSEIFDDQFSVERPDGSNFTLKIRSTKLEDSAMYFCASMGQTSGSLLEQFFGPGTRLTVL.

The chain recombines TRBV29-1 with TRBJ1-1; 8 positions agree with TRBD1. The CDR3 spans 14 residues. The V segment lost 8 bases and the J segment 1 base; nucleotides outside the gene matches: 9. CDR1 SQVTM and CDR2 ANQGSEA come from the germline V gene. CDR3 coding DNA: TGCAGCATCCGGGACAGGAACAGGAACACTGAAGCTTTCTTT. Its translation: CSIRDRNRNTEAFF.

J is TRBJ2-2 and V is TRBV9, with 8 bases that match TRBD2. This CDR3 contains 16 residues. Germline V gives CDR1 SGDLS, CDR2 YYNGEE. The trim removed 5 bases at V and 2 bases at J, leaving 8 bases unmatched. CDR3: CASSSLAGLNTGELFF. CDR3 coding DNA: TGTGCCAGCAGTTCCTTAGCGGGACTTAACACCGGGGAGCTGTTTTTT.

The chain is built from TRBV10-1 and TRBJ2-7, with a tentative D call TRBD2 (6 bases). Looked up from germline, CDR1 is WNHNN and CDR2 is SYGVQD (reference sequence). Trimming pared 8 bases from V and 2 bases from J, leaving 16 bases between. This CDR3 region has 14 residues. The CDR3 coding sequence is TGCGCCAGCCCCCCGGACTACCGACCCTACGAGCAGTACTTC. Translation: CASPPDYRPYEQYF.

This clone was found once. The chain carries TRBV4-1 and TRBJ2-1; the D gene is possibly TRBD2 (6 bases). CDR3 length: 19 residues. V lost 0 bases, J lost 1 base, and 19 bases lay in between. CDR1 is MGHRA, CDR2 YSYEKL, per germline. CDR3 sequence: CASSQERSVASVSYNEQFF. In DNA, the CDR3 is TGCGCCAGCAGCCAAGAAAGAAGCGTCGCTAGCGTTTCCTACAATGAGCAGTTCTTC.

The chain recombines TRBV9 with TRBJ2-7; 7 bases are a match to TRBD2. From germline, CDR1 is SGDLS and CDR2 YYNGEE. The CDR3 has 15 amino acids. The ends lost 0 bases at V and 2 bases at J; junction bases unmatched: 5. The CDR3 loop is CASSVGPSGAYEQYF. CDR3 bases: TGTGCCAGCAGCGTAGGCCCTAGCGGAGCCTACGAGCAGTACTTC. Drawing the rest from reference TRBV9 and TRBJ2-7, the complete variable domain is DSGVTQTPKHLITATGQRVTLRCSPRSGDLSVYWYQQSLDQGLQFLIQYYNGEERAKGNILERFSAQQFPDLHSELNLSSLELGDSALYFCASSVGPSGAYEQYFGPGTRLTVT.

CDR3 loop: CASSFLLGTDEQYF. CDR3 sequence (DNA): TGTGCCAGCAGTTTTTTACTGGGGACAGACGAGCAGTACTTC. The chain links TRBV27 to TRBJ2-7; the match to TRBD1 covers 7 bases. With V trimmed by 3 bases and J by 5 bases, 7 bases remained unmatched. Germline V CDR1 and CDR2: MNHEY, SMNVEV (reference sequence). This CDR3 region has 14 residues.

V and J are TRBV21-1 and TRBJ2-2; the D call in the table, TRBD2, was not verified against the DNA. TRBV21-1 is recorded as a pseudogene. The CDR3 length is 20 residues. CDR3 amino acids: CASSNYGTSGRGSNTGELFF. DNA of the CDR3: TGTGCCAGCAGCAACTACGGGACTAGCGGGAGGGGGTCGAACACCGGGGAGCTGTTTTTT.

The V gene is TRBV30, the J gene TRBJ2-5; TRBD2 might be the D (5 bases). Germline V gene lookup returns CDR1 GTSNPN and CDR2 SVGIG (reference sequence). The length of the CDR3 is 14 residues. V lost 4 bases and J 1 base, leaving 13 bases between the germline ends. As DNA, the CDR3 is TGTGCCTGGAACCTCCTAGCCATCCAAGAGACCCAGTACTTC. Its protein is CAWNLLAIQETQYF.